This entry concerns a single TCR beta chain. The record originates from a study of blood T cell repertoires in COVID-19. Study as a whole: COVID-19 samples collected from the United States, Italy and Spain covered acute and convalescent phases. The cDNA or gDNA used as material had been derived from T cells, B-cell-depleted T cells, or PBMCs.

Authors' data handling: Reference gene primers were amplified, and this amplification served to estimate nucleated cell counts. TCRdb keeps only in-frame clones here, not all; method: immunoSEQ multiplex PCR. V, J and clone size are taken as reported in that table, and D and trimming were inferred from the DNA itself. This sample has over 120,000 clones; 81% occur once, and the top ten carry over 8%. This TCR was sampled from a human donor in a cohort sampled during active COVID-19. The sample consisted of peripheral blood.

CDR3 DNA sequence: TGTGCCAGCAGTTACCAGGCAACTAATGAAAAACTGTTTTTT. This encodes CASSYQATNEKLFF. The rearrangement links TRBV27 to TRBJ1-4; no clear D. The length of the CDR3 is 14 residues. V gave up 4 bases and J gave up 0 bases, with 6 bases separating them. Per germline, CDR1 MNHEY and CDR2 SMNVEV (reference sequence).